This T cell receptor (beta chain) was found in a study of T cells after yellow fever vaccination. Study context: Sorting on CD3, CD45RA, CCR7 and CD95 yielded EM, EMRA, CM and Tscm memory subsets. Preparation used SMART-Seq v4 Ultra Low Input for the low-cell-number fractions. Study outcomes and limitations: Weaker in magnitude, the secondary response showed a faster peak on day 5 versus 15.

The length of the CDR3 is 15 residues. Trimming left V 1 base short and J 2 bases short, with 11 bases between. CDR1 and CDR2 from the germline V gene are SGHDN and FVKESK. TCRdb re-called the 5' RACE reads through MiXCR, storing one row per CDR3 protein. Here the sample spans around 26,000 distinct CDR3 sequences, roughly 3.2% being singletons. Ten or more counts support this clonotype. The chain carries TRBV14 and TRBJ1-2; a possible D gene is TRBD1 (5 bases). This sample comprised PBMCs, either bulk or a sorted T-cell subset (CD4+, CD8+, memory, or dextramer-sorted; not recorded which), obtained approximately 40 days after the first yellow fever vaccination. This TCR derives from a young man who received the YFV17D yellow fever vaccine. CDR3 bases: TGTGCCAGCAGCCAAGTAACAGGATGGAACTATGGCTACACCTTC. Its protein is CASSQVTGWNYGYTF.